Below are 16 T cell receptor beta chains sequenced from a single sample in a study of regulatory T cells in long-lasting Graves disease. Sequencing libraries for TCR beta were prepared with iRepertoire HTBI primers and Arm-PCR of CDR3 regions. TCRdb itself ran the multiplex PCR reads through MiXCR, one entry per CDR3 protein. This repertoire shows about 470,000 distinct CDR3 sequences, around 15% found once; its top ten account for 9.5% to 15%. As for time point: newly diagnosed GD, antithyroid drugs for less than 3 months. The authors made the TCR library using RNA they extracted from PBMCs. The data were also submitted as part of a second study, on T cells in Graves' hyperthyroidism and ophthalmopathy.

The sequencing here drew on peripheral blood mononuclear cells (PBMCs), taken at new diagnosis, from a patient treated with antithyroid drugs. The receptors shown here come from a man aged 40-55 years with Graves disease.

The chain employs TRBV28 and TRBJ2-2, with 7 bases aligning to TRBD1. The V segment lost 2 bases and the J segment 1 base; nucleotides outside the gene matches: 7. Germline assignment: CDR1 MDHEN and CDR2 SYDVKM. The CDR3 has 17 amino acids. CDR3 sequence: CASSLTTRGRNTGELFF. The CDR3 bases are TGTGCCAGCAGTTTAACGACAAGGGGGCGGAACACCGGGGAGCTGTTTTTT.

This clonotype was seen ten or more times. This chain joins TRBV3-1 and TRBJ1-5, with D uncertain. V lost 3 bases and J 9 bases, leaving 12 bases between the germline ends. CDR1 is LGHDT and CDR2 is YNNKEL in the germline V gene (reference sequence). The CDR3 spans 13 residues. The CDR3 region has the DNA TGTGCCAGCAGCCATGGATTCGTCGGGCCCCAGCATTTT. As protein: CASSHGFVGPQHF.

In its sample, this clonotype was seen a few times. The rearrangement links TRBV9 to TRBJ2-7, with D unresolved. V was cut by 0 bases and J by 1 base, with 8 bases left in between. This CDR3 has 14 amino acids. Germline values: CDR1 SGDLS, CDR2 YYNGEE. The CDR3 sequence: CASSVGVGSYEQYF. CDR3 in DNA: TGTGCCAGCAGCGTAGGAGTAGGGTCCTACGAGCAGTACTTC.

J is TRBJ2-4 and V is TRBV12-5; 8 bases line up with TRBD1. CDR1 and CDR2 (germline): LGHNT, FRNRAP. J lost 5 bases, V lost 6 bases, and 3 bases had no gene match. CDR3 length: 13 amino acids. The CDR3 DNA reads TGTGCTAGTGGGACAGGGGCCCAAAACATTCAGTACTTC. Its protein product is CASGTGAQNIQYF.

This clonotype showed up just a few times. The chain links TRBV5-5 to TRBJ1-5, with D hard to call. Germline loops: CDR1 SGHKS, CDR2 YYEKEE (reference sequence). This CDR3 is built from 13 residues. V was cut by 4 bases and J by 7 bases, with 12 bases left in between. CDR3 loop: CASSIRLAQPQHF. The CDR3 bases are TGTGCCAGCAGCATTCGCTTAGCCCAGCCCCAGCATTTT.

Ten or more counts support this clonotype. The CDR3 region has the DNA TGTGCCAGCAGTGATCGCCTAGCGGGCTCCTACGAGCAGTACTTC. As protein: CASSDRLAGSYEQYF. The chain recombines TRBV2 with TRBJ2-7; 8 nucleotides align to TRBD2. Germline CDR1 reads SNHLY; CDR2 reads FYNNEI. J lost 0 bases, V lost 3 bases, and 4 bases had no gene match. CDR3 length: 15 amino acids.

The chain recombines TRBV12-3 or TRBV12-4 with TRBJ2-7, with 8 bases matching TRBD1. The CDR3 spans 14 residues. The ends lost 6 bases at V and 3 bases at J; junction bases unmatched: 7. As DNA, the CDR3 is TGTGCCAGCAGAACAGGGGGGCTTTACTACGAGCAGTACTTC. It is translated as CASRTGGLYYEQYF.

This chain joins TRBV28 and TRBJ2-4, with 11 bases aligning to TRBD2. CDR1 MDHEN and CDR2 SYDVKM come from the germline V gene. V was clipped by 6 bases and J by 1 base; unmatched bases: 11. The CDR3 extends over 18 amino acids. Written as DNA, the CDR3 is TGTGCCAGCAGCCCTCCCGGGACTAGCGGAGGGGCCAAAAACATTCAGTACTTC. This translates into CASSPPGTSGGAKNIQYF.

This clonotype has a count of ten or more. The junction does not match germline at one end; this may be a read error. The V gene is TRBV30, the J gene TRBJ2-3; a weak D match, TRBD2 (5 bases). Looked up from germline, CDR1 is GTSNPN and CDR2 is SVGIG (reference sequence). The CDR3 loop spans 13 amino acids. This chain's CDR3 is CAWSGASRDTQYF. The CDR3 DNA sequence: TGTGCCTGGAGTGGGGCTAGCAGAGATACGCAGTATTTT.

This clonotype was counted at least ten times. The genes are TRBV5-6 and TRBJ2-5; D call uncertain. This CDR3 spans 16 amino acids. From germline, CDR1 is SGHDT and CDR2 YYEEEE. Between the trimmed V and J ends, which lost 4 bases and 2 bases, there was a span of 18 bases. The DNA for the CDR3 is TGTGCCAGCAGCCAATTTAGTCGAGCCTCGCAAGAGACCCAGTACTTC. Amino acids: CASSQFSRASQETQYF. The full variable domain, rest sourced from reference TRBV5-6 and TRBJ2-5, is DAGVTQSPTHLIKTRGQQVTLRCSPKSGHDTVSWYQQALGQGPQFIFQYYEEEERQRGNFPDRFSGHQFPNYSSELNVNALLLGDSALYLCASSQFSRASQETQYFGPGTRLLVL.

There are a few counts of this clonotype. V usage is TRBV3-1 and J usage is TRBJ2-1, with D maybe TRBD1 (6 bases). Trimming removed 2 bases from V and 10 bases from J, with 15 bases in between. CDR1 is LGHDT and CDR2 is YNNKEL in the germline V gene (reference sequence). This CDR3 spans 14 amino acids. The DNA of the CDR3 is TGTGCCAGCAGCCAATTGTCGACAGGTGGCGAGCAGTTCTTC. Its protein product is CASSQLSTGGEQFF.

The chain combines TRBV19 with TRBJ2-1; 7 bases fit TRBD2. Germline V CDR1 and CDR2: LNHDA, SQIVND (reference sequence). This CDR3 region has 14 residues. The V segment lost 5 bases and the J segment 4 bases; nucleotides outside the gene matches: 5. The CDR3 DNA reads TGTGCCAGTAGTTGGCTAGCGGATTACAATGAGCAGTTCTTC. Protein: CASSWLADYNEQFF.

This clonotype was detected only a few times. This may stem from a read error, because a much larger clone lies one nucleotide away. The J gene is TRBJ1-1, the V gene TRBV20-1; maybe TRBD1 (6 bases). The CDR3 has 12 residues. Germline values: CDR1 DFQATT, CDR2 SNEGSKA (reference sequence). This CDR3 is CSARQGNTEALF. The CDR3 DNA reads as TGCAGTGCTAGGCAGGGGAACACTGAAGCTCTCTTT.

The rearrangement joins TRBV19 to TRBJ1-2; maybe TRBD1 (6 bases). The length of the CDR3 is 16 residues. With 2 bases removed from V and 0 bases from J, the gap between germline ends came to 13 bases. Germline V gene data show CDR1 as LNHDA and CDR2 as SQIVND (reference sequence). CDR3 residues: CASSIRQWTANYGYTF. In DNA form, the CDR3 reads TGTGCCAGTAGTATAAGGCAATGGACAGCTAACTATGGCTACACCTTC.

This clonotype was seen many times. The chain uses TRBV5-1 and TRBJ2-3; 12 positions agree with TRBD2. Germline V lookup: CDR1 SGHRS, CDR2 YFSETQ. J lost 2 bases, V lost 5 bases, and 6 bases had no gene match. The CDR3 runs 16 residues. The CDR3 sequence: CASSSGTSGFTDTQYF. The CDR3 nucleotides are TGCGCCAGCAGTTCCGGGACTAGCGGGTTCACAGATACGCAGTATTTT.

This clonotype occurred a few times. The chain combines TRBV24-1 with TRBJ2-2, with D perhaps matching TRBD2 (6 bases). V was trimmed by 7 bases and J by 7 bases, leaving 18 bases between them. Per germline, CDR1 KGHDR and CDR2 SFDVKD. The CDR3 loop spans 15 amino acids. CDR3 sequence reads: CATRAGPGEIGELFF. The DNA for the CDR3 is TGTGCCACCAGGGCCGGACCGGGGGAGATCGGGGAGCTGTTTTTT.